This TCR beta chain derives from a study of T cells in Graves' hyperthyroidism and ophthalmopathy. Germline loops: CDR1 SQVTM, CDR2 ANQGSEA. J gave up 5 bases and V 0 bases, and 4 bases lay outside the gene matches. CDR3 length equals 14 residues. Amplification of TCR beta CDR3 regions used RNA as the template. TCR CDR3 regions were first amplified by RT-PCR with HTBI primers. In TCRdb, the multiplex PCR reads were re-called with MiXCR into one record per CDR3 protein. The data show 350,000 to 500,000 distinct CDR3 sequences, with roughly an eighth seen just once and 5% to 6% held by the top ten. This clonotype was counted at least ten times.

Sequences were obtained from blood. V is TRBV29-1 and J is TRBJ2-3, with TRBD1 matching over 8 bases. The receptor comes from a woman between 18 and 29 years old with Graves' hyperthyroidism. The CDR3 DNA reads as TGCAGCGTTGAAGACCGGACAGGGAGAGATACGCAGTATTTT. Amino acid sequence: CSVEDRTGRDTQYF.